Presented here are 5 T cell receptor beta chains from one specimen sequenced in a study of T-cell memory formation after mild COVID-19. One entry per CDR3 protein, called by TCRdb with MiXCR from the 5' RACE reads. The sample comprises about 390,000 distinct CDR3 sequences, about 15% of which are singletons, and 20% to 25% rests with the top ten. Sequencing was done on a sample of PBMCs or a T cell subset sorted from them (not recorded which). The receptors come from a man younger than 35 who had mild COVID-19 (a few samples of this study predate the infection). Cell type and time point are not known.

In its sample, this clonotype was seen a few times. The V call is TRBV5-1, the J call TRBJ1-6, with TRBD1 as a possible D gene (5 bases). The CDR3 runs to 14 residues. Germline V gives CDR1 SGHRS, CDR2 YFSETQ. Trimming cost V 1 base and J 10 bases, with 12 bases left between them. CDR3 region: CASSLQGQESPLHF. In nucleotides, the CDR3 is TGCGCCAGCAGCTTGCAGGGTCAGGAGTCACCCCTCCACTTT. Variable domain in full (rest from reference TRBV5-1 and TRBJ1-6): KAGVTQTPRYLIKTRGQQVTLSCSPISGHRSVSWYQQTPGQGLQFLFEYFSETQRNKGNFPGRFSGRQFSNSRSEMNVSTLELGDSALYLCASSLQGQESPLHFGNGTRLTVT.

This clonotype was seen more than once but under ten times. The chain is built from TRBV5-1 and TRBJ1-4; 8 nucleotides line up with TRBD1. The trim removed 3 bases at V and 7 bases at J, leaving 11 bases unmatched. CDR3 length equals 16 residues. Germline V gene sequence: CDR1 SGHRS, CDR2 YFSETQ. CDR3: CASSYGTGAPGEKLFF. In DNA, the CDR3 is TGCGCCAGCAGCTACGGGACAGGCGCCCCGGGTGAAAAACTGTTTTTT.

This clonotype was observed many times. The chain joins TRBV14 to TRBJ2-3; D perhaps matches TRBD1 (5 bases). Germline V CDR1 and CDR2: SGHDN, FVKESK. Between the trimmed V and J ends, which lost 6 bases and 1 base, there was a span of 20 bases. This CDR3 contains 17 residues. The CDR3 nucleotides are TGTGCCAGCAGTTTCGACGACAGCCCCGCTGGCACAGATACGCAGTATTTT. This codes for CASSFDDSPAGTDTQYF.

V is TRBV20-1 and J is TRBJ1-1; no firm D call. From germline, CDR1 is DFQATT and CDR2 SNEGSKA (reference sequence). The CDR3 runs to 12 residues. V gave up 5 bases and J gave up 0 bases, with 7 bases separating them. The CDR3 DNA reads TGCAGTGCTCAACTTATGAACACTGAAGCTTTCTTT. Its translation: CSAQLMNTEAFF.

This clonotype has more than one count but fewer than ten. The chain has TRBV6-1 and TRBJ2-7, with 7 positions matching TRBD1. Germline CDR1 is MNHNS and CDR2 is SASEGT. The CDR3 totals 14 residues. Trimming removed 7 bases from V and 0 bases from J; junction bases left unmatched: 6. The CDR3 reads CASTLDRSSYEQYV. The CDR3 bases are TGTGCCAGCACCCTGGACAGGAGCTCCTACGAGCAGTACGTC.